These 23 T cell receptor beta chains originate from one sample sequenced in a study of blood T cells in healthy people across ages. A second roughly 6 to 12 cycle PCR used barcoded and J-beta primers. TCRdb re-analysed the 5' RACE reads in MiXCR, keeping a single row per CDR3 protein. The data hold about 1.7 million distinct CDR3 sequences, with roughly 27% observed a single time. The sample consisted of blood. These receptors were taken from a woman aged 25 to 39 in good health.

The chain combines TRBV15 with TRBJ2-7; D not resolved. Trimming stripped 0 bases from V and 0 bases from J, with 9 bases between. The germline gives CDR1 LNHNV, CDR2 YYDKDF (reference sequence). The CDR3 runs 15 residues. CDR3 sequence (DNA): TGTGCCACCAGCAGAGATGACTGGAGCTCCTACGAGCAGTACTTC. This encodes CATSRDDWSSYEQYF.

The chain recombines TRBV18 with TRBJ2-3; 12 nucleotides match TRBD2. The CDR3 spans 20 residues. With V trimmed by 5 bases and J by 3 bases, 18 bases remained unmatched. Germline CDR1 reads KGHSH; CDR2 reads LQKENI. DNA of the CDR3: TGTGCCAGCTCATCAGGGGTGACTAGCGGGGGACGAAGCCCGACAGATACGCAGTATTTT. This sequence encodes CASSSGVTSGGRSPTDTQYF.

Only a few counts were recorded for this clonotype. CDR3 residues: CASSYVSAVPYEQYF. The CDR3 DNA follows: TGTGCCAGCAGTTACGTTAGCGCAGTCCCCTACGAGCAGTACTTC. The chain joins TRBV6-6 to TRBJ2-7; D might be TRBD2 (5 bases). V was cut by 2 bases and J by 2 bases, with 13 bases left in between. CDR1 is MNHNY, CDR2 SVGAGI, per germline (reference sequence). CDR3 length equals 15 residues.

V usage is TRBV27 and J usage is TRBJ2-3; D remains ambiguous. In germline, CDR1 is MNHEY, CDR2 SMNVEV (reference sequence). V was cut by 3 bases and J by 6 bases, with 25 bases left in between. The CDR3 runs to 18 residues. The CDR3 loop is CASSFVGKGDGVLDTQYF. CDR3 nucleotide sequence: TGTGCCAGCAGTTTTGTTGGAAAGGGCGACGGCGTTTTGGATACGCAGTATTTT.

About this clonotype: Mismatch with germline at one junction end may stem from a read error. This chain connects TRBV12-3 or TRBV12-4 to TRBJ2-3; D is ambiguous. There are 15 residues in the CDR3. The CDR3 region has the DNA TGTGCCAGCACCGCACGTCCAGTCCCAACAGATACGGAGTATTTT. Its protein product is CASTARPVPTDTEYF.

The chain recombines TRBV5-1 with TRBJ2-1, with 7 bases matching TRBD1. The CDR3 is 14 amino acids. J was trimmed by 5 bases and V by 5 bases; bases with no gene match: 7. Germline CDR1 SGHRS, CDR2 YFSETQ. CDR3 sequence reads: CASRRQGRDNEQFF. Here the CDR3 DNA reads TGCGCCAGCAGGCGACAGGGTAGGGACAATGAGCAGTTCTTC.

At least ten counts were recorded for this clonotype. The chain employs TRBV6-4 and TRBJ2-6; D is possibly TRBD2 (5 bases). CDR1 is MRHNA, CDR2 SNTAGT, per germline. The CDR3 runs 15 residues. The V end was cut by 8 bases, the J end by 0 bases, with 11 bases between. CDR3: CASSDSSSGANVLTF. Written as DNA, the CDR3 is TGTGCCAGCTCGGACTCCAGCTCTGGGGCCAACGTCCTGACTTTC.

The chain's CDR3 is CASSPRQGVTSGRESTDTQYF. The CDR3 DNA is TGCGCCAGCAGCCCGAGACAGGGAGTGACTAGCGGGAGAGAGAGCACAGATACGCAGTATTTT. This chain joins TRBV5-1 and TRBJ2-3; TRBD2 matches 12 bases. After removal of 4 bases from V and 0 bases from J, the junction contained 18 bases not matched to a gene. The CDR3 runs 21 residues. The germline gives CDR1 SGHRS, CDR2 YFSETQ. The full variable domain, completed using reference TRBV5-1 and TRBJ2-3, is KAGVTQTPRYLIKTRGQQVTLSCSPISGHRSVSWYQQTPGQGLQFLFEYFSETQRNKGNFPGRFSGRQFSNSRSEMNVSTLELGDSALYLCASSPRQGVTSGRESTDTQYFGPGTRLTVL.

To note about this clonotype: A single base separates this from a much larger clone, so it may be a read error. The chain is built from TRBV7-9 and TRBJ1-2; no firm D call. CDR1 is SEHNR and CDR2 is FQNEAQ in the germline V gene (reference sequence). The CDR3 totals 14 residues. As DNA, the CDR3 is TGTACCAGCAGCTCCCAATCGGCTAACTATGGCTACACCTTC. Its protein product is CTSSSQSANYGYTF. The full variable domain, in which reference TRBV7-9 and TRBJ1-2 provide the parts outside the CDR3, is DTGVSQNPRHKITKRGQNVTFRCDPISEHNRLYWYRQTLGQGPEFLTYFQNEAQLEKSRLLSDRFSAERPKGSFSTLEIQRTEQGDSAMYLCTSSSQSANYGYTFGSGTRLTVV.

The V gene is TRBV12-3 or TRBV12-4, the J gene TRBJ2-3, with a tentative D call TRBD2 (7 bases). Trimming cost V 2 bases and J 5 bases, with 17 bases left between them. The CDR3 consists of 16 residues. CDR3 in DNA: TGTGCCAGCAGTTTACGGGGGGCGCGGGTTAGAGATACGCAGTATTTT. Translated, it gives CASSLRGARVRDTQYF.

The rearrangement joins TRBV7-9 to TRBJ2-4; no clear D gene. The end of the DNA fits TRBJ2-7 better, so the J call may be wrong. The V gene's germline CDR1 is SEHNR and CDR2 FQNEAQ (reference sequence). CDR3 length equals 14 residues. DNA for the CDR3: TGTGCCAGCAGCCCCGCGGTTTCGATCTACGAGCAGTACTTC. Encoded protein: CASSPAVSIYEQYF.

CDR3 sequence: CSVEDKGQVNTGELFF. CDR3 sequence (DNA): TGCAGCGTTGAAGATAAGGGGCAGGTTAACACCGGGGAGCTGTTTTTT. The chain carries TRBV29-1 and TRBJ2-2; TRBD1 is a possible D gene (5 bases). The V end lost 0 bases, the J end lost 2 bases, and 13 bases lay between the germline ends. Germline lookup yields CDR1 SQVTM and CDR2 ANQGSEA. This CDR3 has 16 residues.

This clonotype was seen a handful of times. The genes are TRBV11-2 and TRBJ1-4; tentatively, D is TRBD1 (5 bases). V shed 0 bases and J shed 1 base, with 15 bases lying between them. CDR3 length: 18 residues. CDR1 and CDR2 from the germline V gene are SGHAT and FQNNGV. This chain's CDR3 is CASSLDAPGQRTNEKLFF. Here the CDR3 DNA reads TGTGCCAGCAGCTTAGATGCGCCAGGGCAAAGAACTAATGAAAAACTGTTTTTT.

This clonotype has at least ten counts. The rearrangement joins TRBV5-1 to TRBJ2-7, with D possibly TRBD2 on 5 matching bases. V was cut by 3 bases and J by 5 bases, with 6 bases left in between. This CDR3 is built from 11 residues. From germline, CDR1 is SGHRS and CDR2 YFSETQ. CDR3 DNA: TGCGCCAGCAGCTGGAGGAACGAGCAGTACTTC. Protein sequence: CASSWRNEQYF.

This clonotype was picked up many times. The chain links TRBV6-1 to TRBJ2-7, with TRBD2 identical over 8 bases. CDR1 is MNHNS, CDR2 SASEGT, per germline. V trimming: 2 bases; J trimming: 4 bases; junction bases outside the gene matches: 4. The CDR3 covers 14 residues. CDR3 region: CASSETTSEYEQYF. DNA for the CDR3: TGTGCCAGCAGTGAAACGACTAGCGAATACGAGCAGTACTTC.

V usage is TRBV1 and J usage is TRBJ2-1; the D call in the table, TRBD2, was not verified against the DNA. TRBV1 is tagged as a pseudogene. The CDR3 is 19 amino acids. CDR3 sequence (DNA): TGCACCAGCAGCCAAGCCAAGAGGCTTAGCGGGGGCTCCTACAATGAGCAGTTCTTC. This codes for CTSSQAKRLSGGSYNEQFF.

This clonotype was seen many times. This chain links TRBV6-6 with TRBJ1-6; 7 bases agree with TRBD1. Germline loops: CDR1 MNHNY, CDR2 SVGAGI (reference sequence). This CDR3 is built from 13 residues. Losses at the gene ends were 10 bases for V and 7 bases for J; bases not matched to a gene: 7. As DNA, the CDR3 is TGTGCCATCACCCGGGACAGAAATTCACCCCTCCACTTT. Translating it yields CAITRDRNSPLHF.

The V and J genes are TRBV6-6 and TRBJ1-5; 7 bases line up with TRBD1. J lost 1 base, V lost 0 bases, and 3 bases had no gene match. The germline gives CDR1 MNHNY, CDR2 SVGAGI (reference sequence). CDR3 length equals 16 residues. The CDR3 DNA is TGTGCCAGCAGTTACTCGACAGGGCGCAGCAATCAGCCCCAGCATTTT. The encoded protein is CASSYSTGRSNQPQHF.

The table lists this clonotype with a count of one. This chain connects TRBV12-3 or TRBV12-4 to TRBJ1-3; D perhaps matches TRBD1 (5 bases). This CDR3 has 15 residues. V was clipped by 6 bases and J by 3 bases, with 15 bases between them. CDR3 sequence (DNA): TGTGCCAGCAGGCCCGGGGGGGGAGTTGGAAACACCATATATTTT. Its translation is CASRPGGGVGNTIYF.

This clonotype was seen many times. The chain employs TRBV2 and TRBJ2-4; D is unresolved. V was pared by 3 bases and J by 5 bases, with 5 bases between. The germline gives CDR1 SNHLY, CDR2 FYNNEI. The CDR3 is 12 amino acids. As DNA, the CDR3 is TGTGCCAGCAGTGACGAGGAAAACATTCAGTACTTC. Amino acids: CASSDEENIQYF.

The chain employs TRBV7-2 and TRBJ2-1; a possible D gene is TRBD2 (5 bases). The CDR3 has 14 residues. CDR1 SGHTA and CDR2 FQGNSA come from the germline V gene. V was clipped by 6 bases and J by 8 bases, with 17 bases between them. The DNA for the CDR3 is TGTGCCAGCAGTTTTTCGGCGGGCGGCGATGAGCAGTTCTTC. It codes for CASSFSAGGDEQFF.

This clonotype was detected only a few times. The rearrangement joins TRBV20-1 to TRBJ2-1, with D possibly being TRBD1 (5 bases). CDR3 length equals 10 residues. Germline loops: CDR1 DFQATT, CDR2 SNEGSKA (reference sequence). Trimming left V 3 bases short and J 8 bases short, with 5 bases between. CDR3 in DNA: TGCAGTGCTAGGACAGATGAGCAGTTCTTC. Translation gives CSARTDEQFF.

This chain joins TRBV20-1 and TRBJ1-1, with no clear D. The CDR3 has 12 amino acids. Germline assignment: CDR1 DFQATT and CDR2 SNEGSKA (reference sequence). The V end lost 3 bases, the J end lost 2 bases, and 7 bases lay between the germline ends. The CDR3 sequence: CSASRQNTEAFF. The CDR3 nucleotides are TGCAGTGCTAGTCGGCAAAACACTGAAGCTTTCTTT.